The 2 T cell receptor beta chains below were found in one sample sequenced in a study of blood T cell repertoires in COVID-19. Method: immunoSEQ multiplex PCR; TCRdb's copy keeps in-frame clones and lacks some. The sample gives 150,000 to 200,000 clones, more than 75% of which show up once; under 6.5% is in the top ten. Sequenced material: peripheral blood. The receptors derive from a man aged 35 to 55 with active or convalescent COVID-19.

The CDR3 loop is CASSTTGVAYEQYF. CDR3 bases: TGTGCCAGCAGTACCACAGGGGTTGCCTACGAGCAGTACTTC. The chain uses TRBV6-2 or TRBV6-3 and TRBJ2-7; 7 bases are shared with TRBD1. The junction had 6 bases not matched to a gene; V was cut back by 5 bases and J by 2 bases. This CDR3 spans 14 amino acids. Looked up from germline, CDR1 is MNHEY and CDR2 is SVGEGT.

V and J are TRBV6-5 and TRBJ1-6; 7 bases map to TRBD1. Germline V gene data show CDR1 as MNHEY and CDR2 as SVGAGI. The J segment lost 9 bases and the V segment lost 6 bases, leaving 11 bases of the junction unmatched. The CDR3 has 15 amino acids. CDR3 loop: CASREKGARSSPLHF. CDR3 DNA sequence: TGTGCCAGCAGGGAGAAGGGGGCCCGGAGTTCACCCCTCCACTTT.